One and the same sample provided the 22 T cell receptor beta chains below, sequenced in a study of human T cells and chemical hapten exposure (dated by TCRdb to the early 2020s). The sample's time point, from its label and the paper: pre-sensitization, week 0. In the paper's terms, the treatment or condition label means: therapeutic diphenylcyclopropenone sensitization with weekly scalp DPC. The library was produced with RACE. Sequencing used a NextSeq 500. TCRdb's own reprocessing of the public reads used fastp at Q25 and MiXCR and kept productive beta chains. Records with the same CDR3 protein are collapsed into one entry carrying the most frequent genes and DNA. Within this sample are roughly 380,000 distinct CDR3 sequences, with approximately 5.1% of them counted one time only. The ten biggest clones cover 2.6% of the sample. The sample was whole blood, taken in connection with sensitization to the hapten diphenylcyclopropenone (DPC). The receptor set was obtained from a woman aged 45-65 years with alopecia areata. Some clones in this sample may be carry-over from other donors' samples.

The chain links TRBV18 to TRBJ1-5, with 8 bases lining up with TRBD1. CDR3 length equals 14 residues. Trimming cost V 6 bases and J 4 bases; bases outside gene matches: 5. The germline V gene encodes CDR1 KGHSH and CDR2 LQKENI. The CDR3 coding sequence is TGTGCCAGCTCGGATACAGGGGGGAATCAGCCCCAGCATTTT. Its translation is CASSDTGGNQPQHF.

The sample holds many counts of this clonotype. The chain employs TRBV15 and TRBJ2-1; no reliable D call. The length of the CDR3 is 11 residues. CDR1 is LNHNV and CDR2 is YYDKDF in the germline V gene (reference sequence). V was trimmed by 9 bases and J by 4 bases, leaving 7 bases between them. CDR3 coding DNA: TGTGCCACGGCGCAGTACAATGAGCAGTTCTTC. Translating gives CATAQYNEQFF.

This clonotype has ten or more counts. This sequence joins TRBV14 and TRBJ2-1; 8 bases line up with TRBD2. The junction had 5 bases not matched to a gene; V was cut back by 2 bases and J by 8 bases. This CDR3 region has 14 residues. Germline CDR1 is SGHDN and CDR2 is FVKESK. CDR3 in amino acids: CASSQKGLGDEQFF. As DNA, the CDR3 is TGTGCCAGCAGCCAAAAGGGACTAGGCGATGAGCAGTTCTTC. The full variable domain, its missing parts supplied by reference TRBV14 and TRBJ2-1, is EAGVTQFPSHSVIEKGQTVTLRCDPISGHDNLYWYRRVMGKEIKFLLHFVKESKQDESGMPNNRFLAERTGGTYSTLKVQPAELEDSGVYFCASSQKGLGDEQFFGPGTRLTVL.

This clonotype was counted only a few times. The V call is TRBV29-1, the J call TRBJ1-1; possible D gene TRBD1, 5 bases. Trimming took off 1 base at V and 11 bases at J, with 20 bases between the two ends. Germline-derived CDR1 and CDR2 are SQVTM and ANQGSEA. The CDR3 has 14 amino acids. CDR3 loop: CSVEGLAGFRDAFF. The CDR3 DNA sequence: TGCAGCGTTGAAGGATTGGCAGGGTTCCGTGATGCTTTCTTT.

This clonotype occurred many times. V and J are TRBV7-9 and TRBJ1-4; a weak D match, TRBD1 (6 bases). CDR1 is SEHNR and CDR2 is FQNEAQ in the germline V gene (reference sequence). The CDR3 extends over 20 amino acids. V was clipped by 5 bases and J by 5 bases, with 30 bases between them. The CDR3 reads CASSPPAGANPQKRNEKLFF. The CDR3 region has the DNA TGTGCCAGCAGCCCTCCCGCAGGGGCGAACCCCCAAAAGAGAAATGAAAAACTGTTTTTT.

This clonotype was detected ten times or more. The chain employs TRBV12-3 or TRBV12-4 and TRBJ1-2, with no clear D. The CDR3 loop spans 13 amino acids. Between the trimmed V and J ends, which lost 1 base and 8 bases, there was a span of 11 bases. As DNA, the CDR3 is TGTGCCAGCAGTTTAGACTTCCCGGACGGCTACACCTTC. Protein: CASSLDFPDGYTF.

This chain connects TRBV27 to TRBJ1-5, with a possible D match to TRBD1 (5 bases). This CDR3 has 14 residues. Germline loops: CDR1 MNHEY, CDR2 SMNVEV (reference sequence). The V end was cut by 3 bases, the J end by 6 bases, with 12 bases between. The CDR3 bases are TGTGCCAGCAGTTTTGGGGCAATAGGTCAGCCCCAGCATTTT. Protein product: CASSFGAIGQPQHF.

The chain combines TRBV20-1 with TRBJ2-3, with no clear D. Between the trimmed V and J ends, which lost 1 base and 3 bases, there was a span of 11 bases. Per germline, CDR1 DFQATT and CDR2 SNEGSKA (reference sequence). This CDR3 is 14 amino acids long. The CDR3: CSARVASGTDTQYF. Here the CDR3 DNA reads TGCAGTGCTAGAGTGGCTAGTGGAACAGATACGCAGTATTTT.

The J gene is TRBJ2-7, the V gene TRBV28, with D maybe TRBD2 (6 bases). V was trimmed by 4 bases and J by 7 bases, leaving 20 bases between them. In germline, CDR1 is MDHEN, CDR2 SYDVKM. This CDR3 is 15 amino acids long. CDR3 DNA: TGTGCCAGCAGTTCGGGCGGGACCCCCGGAGGAGAGCAGTACTTC. This encodes CASSSGGTPGGEQYF.

V gene TRBV6-5 combines with J gene TRBJ1-1; a possible D gene is TRBD1 (5 bases). Germline CDR1 and CDR2: MNHEY and SVGAGI. The CDR3 runs to 13 residues. V was shortened by 0 bases and J by 7 bases, with 9 bases between the two germline ends. CDR3: CASSYSGTLEAFF. In nucleotides, the CDR3 is TGTGCCAGCAGTTACTCCGGGACCCTTGAAGCTTTCTTT.

This clonotype was detected a few times. The rearrangement uses TRBV6-5 and TRBJ1-1, with 11 bases that match TRBD1. V gave up 6 bases and J gave up 1 base; unmatched junction bases: 4. Looked up from germline, CDR1 is MNHEY and CDR2 is SVGAGI. The CDR3 is 15 residues long. CDR3 in amino acids: CASRGQGVGNTEAFF. CDR3 nucleotides: TGTGCCAGCAGGGGACAGGGGGTCGGGAACACTGAAGCTTTCTTT.

This clonotype was counted at least ten times. The rearrangement joins TRBV3-1 to TRBJ2-2; no firm D call. CDR1 is LGHDT, CDR2 YNNKEL, per germline (reference sequence). V gave up 3 bases and J gave up 3 bases, with 5 bases separating them. CDR3 size: 13 residues. The CDR3 region is CASSQTYTGELFF. CDR3 nucleotides: TGTGCCAGCAGCCAGACCTACACCGGGGAGCTGTTTTTT.

At least ten counts were recorded for this clonotype. This chain uses TRBV5-6 with TRBJ2-3; 11 bases match TRBD2. V shed 4 bases, J shed 2 bases, and the junction held 9 bases outside the gene matches. This CDR3 has 17 residues. Germline lookup yields CDR1 SGHDT and CDR2 YYEEEE. The CDR3 sequence: CASSVNRLAGFTDTQYF. The CDR3 region has the DNA TGTGCCAGCAGCGTGAACCGACTAGCGGGATTCACAGATACGCAGTATTTT.

This clonotype was seen repeatedly, ten times or more. Written as DNA, the CDR3 is TGTGCCAGCAGCTTAATTCTGTCAGTGTACAGACGCACAGATACGCAGTATTTT. Translation: CASSLILSVYRRTDTQYF. The chain joins TRBV5-5 to TRBJ2-3; D gene unclear. The CDR3 totals 18 residues. In germline, CDR1 is SGHKS, CDR2 YYEKEE (reference sequence). The V gene lost 2 bases and the J gene lost 1 base, with 20 bases spanning the gap. Together with reference TRBV5-5 and TRBJ2-3, the CDR3 gives the full variable domain: DAGVTQSPTHLIKTRGQQVTLRCSPISGHKSVSWYQQVLGQGPQFIFQYYEKEERGRGNFPDRFSARQFPNYSSELNVNALLLGDSALYLCASSLILSVYRRTDTQYFGPGTRLTVL.

This clonotype was recorded at least ten times. The J gene is TRBJ2-7, the V gene TRBV2; 7 positions agree with TRBD1. The CDR3 consists of 10 residues. CDR1 is SNHLY, CDR2 FYNNEI, per germline. CDR3 protein: CASSEDRSRV. CDR3 bases: TGTGCCAGCAGTGAGGACAGGTCGCGGGTC.

At least ten counts were recorded for this clonotype. In DNA, the CDR3 is TGTGCCAGCAGTGAAGCGCTCCGGGGGGGCCGCAATGAGCAGTTCTTC. This encodes CASSEALRGGRNEQFF. The rearrangement joins TRBV2 to TRBJ2-1, with TRBD2 matching over 8 bases. Looked up from germline, CDR1 is SNHLY and CDR2 is FYNNEI. There are 16 residues in the CDR3. Unmatched junction bases numbered 7, after V lost 0 bases and J lost 6 bases. Filled out from reference TRBV2 and TRBJ2-1, the complete variable domain reads EPEVTQTPSHQVTQMGQEVILRCVPISNHLYFYWYRQILGQKVEFLVSFYNNEISEKSEIFDDQFSVERPDGSNFTLKIRSTKLEDSAMYFCASSEALRGGRNEQFFGPGTRLTVL.

This clonotype was seen many times. This chain links TRBV29-1 with TRBJ2-1; TRBD2 aligns across 10 bases. The V gene end was trimmed by 4 bases and the J gene end by 10 bases; junction bases not matched to a gene: 10. This CDR3 contains 14 residues. Germline values: CDR1 SQVTM, CDR2 ANQGSEA. This chain's CDR3 is CSVASASGRGEQFF. CDR3 nucleotides: TGCAGCGTTGCGAGTGCTAGCGGGAGAGGGGAGCAGTTCTTC.

This clonotype showed up many times. The chain's CDR3 is CASSTIDSNQPQHF. The CDR3 coding sequence is TGTGCCAGCAGCACGATCGATAGCAATCAGCCCCAGCATTTT. The rearrangement links TRBV5-6 to TRBJ1-5; D gene unclear. Germline assignment: CDR1 SGHDT and CDR2 YYEEEE. Trimming pared 4 bases from V and 0 bases from J, leaving 8 bases between. CDR3 length equals 14 residues.

The chain carries TRBV28 and TRBJ2-1; D is uncertain. The germline CDR1 and CDR2 sequences are MDHEN and SYDVKM. Trimming stripped 5 bases from V and 8 bases from J, with 10 bases between. This CDR3 has 12 residues. DNA for the CDR3: TGTGCCAGCAGTCCACCCTGGGATGAGCAGTTCTTC. This encodes CASSPPWDEQFF. The whole variable domain, filled in from reference TRBV28 and TRBJ2-1, reads DVKVTQSSRYLVKRTGEKVFLECVQDMDHENMFWYRQDPGLGLRLIYFSYDVKMKEKGDIPEGYSVSREKKERFSLILESASTNQTSMYLCASSPPWDEQFFGPGTRLTVL.

The rearrangement uses TRBV5-1 and TRBJ2-6, with TRBD1 identical over 7 bases. Germline CDR1 SGHRS, CDR2 YFSETQ. Losses at the gene ends were 3 bases for V and 0 bases for J; bases not matched to a gene: 12. The CDR3 extends over 19 amino acids. The CDR3 bases are TGCGCCAGCAGCTGGATAACAGGGGCCTTAAGCTCTGGGGCCAACGTCCTGACTTTC. It is translated as CASSWITGALSSGANVLTF.

This chain joins TRBV6-1 and TRBJ1-1; D is ambiguous. V was pared by 1 base and J by 1 base, with 4 bases between. The CDR3 runs 13 residues. CDR1 and CDR2 (germline): MNHNS, SASEGT. The CDR3 sequence is CASSEVPNTEAFF. The CDR3 DNA reads as TGTGCCAGCAGTGAAGTTCCGAACACTGAAGCTTTCTTT.

This clonotype was picked up many times. This chain joins TRBV27 and TRBJ1-1; 7 nucleotides line up with TRBD1. The germline CDR1 and CDR2 sequences are MNHEY and SMNVEV (reference sequence). V dropped 6 bases and J dropped 7; count of bases not matched to a gene: 11. This CDR3 spans 14 amino acids. CDR3 in amino acids: CASRPTGWWGEAFF. Written as DNA, the CDR3 is TGTGCCAGCAGGCCGACAGGGTGGTGGGGTGAAGCTTTCTTT.